The 23 T cell receptor beta chains reported below all come from one sample, sequenced in a study of beta chain features in type 1 diabetes. Reverse transcribing all isolated RNA meant expressed TCRB transcripts were sequenced. The assay was immunoSEQ multiplex PCR, and TCRdb's table has in-frame clones only and misses some. The sample carries hundreds of thousands of clones, roughly 16% recorded once. The sequenced material came from naive CD4+ T cells from blood. These receptors all come from a man aged 18 to 29 in good health.

In its sample, this clone was seen a few times. The CDR3 DNA reads as TGTGCCAGCATCCAGGGATCCGAAGCTTTCTTT. This gives the protein CASIQGSEAFF. V usage is TRBV2 and J usage is TRBJ1-1; D is possibly TRBD1 (5 bases). The ends were cut back, 7 bases at V and 8 bases at J, with 11 bases in the middle. The CDR3 length is 11 residues. Germline CDR1 is SNHLY and CDR2 is FYNNEI.

The sample holds a few counts of this clone. The chain joins TRBV7-9 to TRBJ2-1; TRBD2 aligns across 7 bases. The V gene end was trimmed by 8 bases and the J gene end by 10 bases; junction bases not matched to a gene: 14. The germline gives CDR1 SEHNR, CDR2 FQNEAQ (reference sequence). The CDR3 is 14 amino acids. The CDR3 DNA reads as TGTGCCAGCGGTTTAGGTGGGAGGGCCGGGGAGCAGTTCTTC. It specifies CASGLGGRAGEQFF.

This clone was counted between two and nine times. The chain uses TRBV4-3 and TRBJ2-5; unclear D gene. The J call is uncertain, as TRBJ2-7 better fits the DNA end. CDR3 length: 13 residues. CDR1 is LGHNA, CDR2 YSLEER, per germline. CDR3 in DNA: TGCGCCAGCAGCCAAGGTCTCTCCTACGAGCAGTACTTC. Translation gives CASSQGLSYEQYF.

This clone occurred a few times. This sequence joins TRBV2 and TRBJ2-2; D is perhaps TRBD2 (5 bases). Germline CDR1 reads SNHLY; CDR2 reads FYNNEI. This CDR3 has 16 residues. V gave up 2 bases and J gave up 3 bases, with 13 bases separating them. Here the CDR3 reads CASSERRLSYTGELFF. The CDR3 DNA reads as TGTGCCAGCAGTGAACGGAGGCTCAGTTACACCGGGGAGCTGTTTTTT.

The chain carries TRBV5-1 and TRBJ2-2, with D possibly TRBD2 on 5 matching bases. The V and J ends lost 9 bases and 6 bases respectively, with 18 bases between them. The CDR3 runs 14 residues. Germline CDR1 is SGHRS and CDR2 is YFSETQ. The CDR3 nucleotides are TGCGCCACCAAAGGTGGAGGCGCTTCCGGGGAGCTGTTTTTT. It encodes CATKGGGASGELFF. Full variable domain (missing parts from reference TRBV5-1 and TRBJ2-2): KAGVTQTPRYLIKTRGQQVTLSCSPISGHRSVSWYQQTPGQGLQFLFEYFSETQRNKGNFPGRFSGRQFSNSRSEMNVSTLELGDSALYLCATKGGGASGELFFGEGSRLTVL.

The chain links TRBV7-2 to TRBJ1-5; D remains unclear. The CDR3 runs to 15 residues. The V and J ends lost 2 bases and 0 bases respectively, with 8 bases between them. Germline assignment: CDR1 SGHTA and CDR2 FQGNSA. As DNA, the CDR3 is TGTGCCAGCAGCTTACGAGACTATAGCAATCAGCCCCAGCATTTT. Its translation is CASSLRDYSNQPQHF.

This clone was found a few times. CDR3 DNA sequence: TGTGCCAGCAGCCCTCTAGCGGGGGGATTCCGGAGTCCAGATACGCAGTATTTT. This gives the protein CASSPLAGGFRSPDTQYF. This chain connects TRBV11-1 to TRBJ2-3, with 11 bases identical to TRBD2. Germline CDR1 and CDR2: SGHAT and FQDESV (reference sequence). Trimming at V came to 5 bases and at J to 4 bases, leaving 14 bases not matched to a gene. The CDR3 has 18 amino acids.

The sample holds a few counts of this clone. The chain has TRBV6-1 and TRBJ1-2; maybe TRBD1 (6 bases). Trimming removed 5 bases at V and 8 bases at J, with 9 bases between. Germline CDR1 MNHNS, CDR2 SASEGT. The CDR3 covers 11 residues. The CDR3: CASSRGTGYTF. In DNA form, the CDR3 reads TGTGCCAGCAGTAGGGGGACGGGCTACACCTTC.

CDR3 sequence: CASIIRTSKVTEQFF. The CDR3 nucleotides are TGTGCCAGCATCATTAGGACTAGTAAGGTGACTGAGCAGTTCTTC. The V gene is TRBV5-6, the J gene TRBJ2-1, with 7 nucleotides matching TRBD2. This CDR3 is 15 amino acids long. Germline-derived CDR1 and CDR2 are SGHDT and YYEEEE. J lost 9 bases, V lost 6 bases, and 15 bases had no gene match.

J is TRBJ2-1 and V is TRBV28, with a tentative D call TRBD2 (6 bases). The CDR3 runs 15 residues. Looked up from germline, CDR1 is MDHEN and CDR2 is SYDVKM. Trimming took 3 bases from V and 4 from J, leaving 13 bases between them. DNA of the CDR3: TGTGCCAGCAGTTTTGACGGGAGACAGTACAATGAGCAGTTCTTC. This codes for CASSFDGRQYNEQFF.

The table lists this clone with a count of one. The genes are TRBV7-9 and TRBJ2-1, with 10 bases fitting TRBD2. The junction had 11 bases not matched to a gene; V was cut back by 2 bases and J by 7 bases. The CDR3 runs 17 residues. Germline loops: CDR1 SEHNR, CDR2 FQNEAQ (reference sequence). The CDR3 nucleotides read TGTGCCAGCAGCTTAAGGTCCAGCGGGAGGGCCGTGAATGAGCAGTTCTTC. It translates to CASSLRSSGRAVNEQFF.

The gene calls are TRBV28 and TRBJ1-3; no clear D gene. From germline, CDR1 is MDHEN and CDR2 SYDVKM. This CDR3 has 15 residues. V lost 1 base and J lost 0, with 7 bases in between. In nucleotides, the CDR3 is TGTGCCAGCAGTTTATACATCACCTCTGGAAACACCATATATTTT. It yields the protein CASSLYITSGNTIYF.

The chain links TRBV10-3 to TRBJ1-2; TRBD1 matches 7 bases. J lost 9 bases, V lost 3 bases, and 4 bases had no gene match. The CDR3 has 12 residues. CDR1 is ENHRY and CDR2 is SYGVKD in the germline V gene. CDR3 DNA: TGTGCCATCAGTGATGACAGGGCTAGCTACACCTTC. This codes for CAISDDRASYTF.

The rearrangement joins TRBV7-2 to TRBJ2-4; 10 bases are a match to TRBD1. CDR1 is SGHTA, CDR2 FQGNSA, per germline. V lost 2 bases to trimming and J lost 13 bases; unmatched junction nucleotides: 8. This CDR3 contains 14 residues. The CDR3 nucleotides are TGTGCCAGCAGCTTATGGGACAGGGGTGGGGGCCAGTACTTC. Residues: CASSLWDRGGGQYF.

This clone was observed a handful of times. CDR3 amino acids: CASSPTDSRYGYTF. The CDR3 nucleotides are TGCGCCAGCAGCCCCACCGACAGTCGCTATGGCTACACCTTC. This chain joins TRBV5-1 and TRBJ1-2, with a possible D match to TRBD1 (5 bases). The germline V and J ends were trimmed by 4 bases and 4 bases, with 14 bases remaining between them. The CDR3 runs to 14 residues. Germline V lookup: CDR1 SGHRS, CDR2 YFSETQ.

This chain connects TRBV27 to TRBJ2-1; 11 bases are shared with TRBD2. J lost 5 bases, V lost 3 bases, and 6 bases had no gene match. The CDR3 contains 16 residues. Looked up from germline, CDR1 is MNHEY and CDR2 is SMNVEV (reference sequence). The CDR3 reads CASSFGLTSGNNEQFF. CDR3 DNA: TGTGCCAGCAGTTTTGGCCTGACTAGCGGGAACAATGAGCAGTTCTTC.

This clone was picked up a small number of times. V gene TRBV2 combines with J gene TRBJ2-4; the D is unclear. V was clipped by 10 bases and J by 2 bases, with 15 bases between them. This CDR3 contains 14 residues. Germline CDR1 is SNHLY and CDR2 is FYNNEI. CDR3 sequence: CANGLRDTKNIQYF. The CDR3 DNA reads as TGTGCCAACGGCCTAAGGGATACCAAAAACATTCAGTACTTC.

The rearrangement links TRBV11-2 to TRBJ2-5, with D possibly TRBD2 on 6 matching bases. The V gene lost 2 bases and the J gene lost 1 base, with 14 bases spanning the gap. This CDR3 has 16 amino acids. Germline V CDR1 and CDR2: SGHAT, FQNNGV. Here the CDR3 reads CASSLRRPGVQETQYF. The CDR3 nucleotides read TGTGCCAGCAGCTTAAGGAGACCGGGGGTCCAAGAGACCCAGTACTTC.

This clone was counted only a few times. This rearrangement joins TRBV28 to TRBJ1-2; D is unclear. Germline assignment: CDR1 MDHEN and CDR2 SYDVKM. The CDR3 is 12 amino acids. Trimming cost V 10 bases and J 0 bases, with 9 bases left between them. The CDR3: CAIVMPNYGYTF. In DNA, the CDR3 is TGTGCCATAGTTATGCCTAACTATGGCTACACCTTC.

This chain connects TRBV5-1 to TRBJ1-3; a weak D match, TRBD1 (5 bases). CDR3 length equals 15 residues. The ends were cut back, 7 bases at V and 1 base at J, with 15 bases in the middle. Germline values: CDR1 SGHRS, CDR2 YFSETQ. The CDR3 protein is CASRPPGLSGNTIYF. The DNA of the CDR3 is TGCGCCAGCCGACCGCCGGGGCTATCTGGAAACACCATATATTTT.

The V gene is TRBV7-3, the J gene TRBJ2-7, with unresolved D. Germline CDR1 is SGHTA and CDR2 is FQGTGA. Trimming shortened V by 1 base and J by 2 bases, and 18 bases separated the two germline ends. This CDR3 spans 17 amino acids. CDR3 protein: CASSLSGVSVGTYEQYF. In nucleotides, the CDR3 is TGTGCCAGCAGCTTAAGTGGGGTGTCAGTGGGGACCTACGAGCAGTACTTC.

This clone was observed a few times. The rearrangement joins TRBV13 to TRBJ2-5; TRBD1 matches 9 bases. Germline lookup yields CDR1 PRHDT and CDR2 FYEKMQ (reference sequence). With V trimmed by 1 base and J by 4 bases, 4 bases remained unmatched. The CDR3 has 15 residues. CDR3 sequence (DNA): TGTGCCAGCAGCTTAGTCCAGACAGGGGGAGAGACCCAGTACTTC. Translating gives CASSLVQTGGETQYF.

This rearrangement joins TRBV7-9 to TRBJ1-3; 9 nucleotides agree with TRBD1. The germline V gene encodes CDR1 SEHNR and CDR2 FQNEAQ (reference sequence). Trimming cost V 10 bases and J 2 bases; bases outside gene matches: 9. The CDR3 is 15 amino acids. The CDR3 is CATAGQGLAGNTIYF. The CDR3 DNA follows: TGTGCCACCGCCGGACAGGGGCTCGCTGGAAACACCATATATTTT. Using reference TRBV7-9 and TRBJ1-3 for the parts outside the CDR3, the full variable domain is DTGVSQNPRHKITKRGQNVTFRCDPISEHNRLYWYRQTLGQGPEFLTYFQNEAQLEKSRLLSDRFSAERPKGSFSTLEIQRTEQGDSAMYLCATAGQGLAGNTIYFGEGSWLTVV.